The 29 T cell receptor beta chains presented below share a single source sample, sequenced in a study of CD8 T cells in ankylosing spondylitis. TCRdb ran MiXCR on the 5' RACE reads and lists one entry per CDR3 protein. The sample records around 150,000 distinct CDR3 sequences, about 7% being singletons. Sequenced input: blood, either unsorted or a sorted T cell fraction (not recorded which). Source of these receptors: a female donor with ankylosing spondylitis or in good health (not recorded which).

This clonotype was counted many times. The rearrangement uses TRBV11-1 and TRBJ2-1; weak D call: TRBD1 (6 bases). Germline lookup yields CDR1 SGHAT and CDR2 FQDESV (reference sequence). The CDR3 is 13 residues long. V was shortened by 5 bases and J by 5 bases, with 10 bases between the two germline ends. The CDR3 sequence: CASSPNRDNEQFF. In nucleotides, the CDR3 is TGTGCCAGCAGCCCCAACAGGGACAATGAGCAGTTCTTC. Variable domain in full (rest from reference TRBV11-1 and TRBJ2-1): EAEVAQSPRYKITEKSQAVAFWCDPISGHATLYWYRQILGQGPELLVQFQDESVVDDSQLPKDRFSAERLKGVDSTLKIQPAELGDSAMYLCASSPNRDNEQFFGPGTRLTVL.

This clonotype has a count of ten or more. Mismatch with germline at one junction end may stem from a read error. The chain couples TRBV29-1 to TRBJ1-1; no clear D. Germline V gene data show CDR1 as SQVTM and CDR2 as ANQGSEA. The CDR3 covers 13 residues. In nucleotides, the CDR3 is TGCAGCGTTCAAGACACCAAGGACACTGAAGCTTTCTTT. The encoded protein is CSVQDTKDTEAFF. Full variable domain (remainder filled in from reference TRBV29-1 and TRBJ1-1): SAVISQKPSRDICQRGTSLTIQCQVDSQVTMMFWYRQQPGQSLTLIATANQGSEATYESGFVIDKFPISRPNLTFSTLTVSNMSPEDSSIYLCSVQDTKDTEAFFGQGTRLTVV.

The rearrangement links TRBV7-2 to TRBJ1-2; 7 bases are shared with TRBD1. The germline V gene has CDR1 SGHTA and CDR2 FQGNSA. The CDR3 loop spans 12 amino acids. V shed 2 bases, J shed 8 bases, and the junction held 2 bases outside the gene matches. The DNA for the CDR3 is TGTGCCAGCAGCTTAAGGGGGCACGGCTACACCTTC. Its protein product is CASSLRGHGYTF.

The V call is TRBV29-1, the J call TRBJ2-5, with 13 bases fitting TRBD2. Germline V gene sequence: CDR1 SQVTM, CDR2 ANQGSEA. The CDR3 runs to 14 residues. J gave up 3 bases and V 6 bases, and 4 bases lay outside the gene matches. The CDR3 DNA is TGCAGCGTCAGGGGGACTAGCGGGAAAGAGACCCAGTACTTC. This translates into CSVRGTSGKETQYF.

This clonotype was seen at least ten times. CDR3 loop: CASTPRGGSGDTGELFF. For the CDR3, the DNA is TGTGCCAGCACCCCCCGGGGGGGTAGCGGGGACACCGGGGAGCTGTTTTTT. This chain connects TRBV12-3 or TRBV12-4 to TRBJ2-2; 8 nucleotides agree with TRBD2. The CDR3 has 17 residues. The ends lost 7 bases at V and 3 bases at J; junction bases unmatched: 13.

This clonotype was detected ten times or more. The chain has TRBV10-3 and TRBJ1-1; possibly TRBD1 for D (6 bases). V shed 5 bases and J shed 0 bases, with 7 bases lying between them. This CDR3 contains 13 residues. The germline gives CDR1 ENHRY, CDR2 SYGVKD. CDR3 sequence reads: CAISRGMNTEAFF. The CDR3 coding sequence is TGTGCCATCAGTAGGGGGATGAACACTGAAGCTTTCTTT.

The V gene is TRBV7-2, the J gene TRBJ1-5; D ambiguous. Germline V CDR1 and CDR2: SGHTA, FQGNSA. V was trimmed by 1 base and J by 2 bases, leaving 9 bases between them. There are 15 residues in the CDR3. CDR3 coding DNA: TGTGCCAGCAGCTTAGACGCTGGTGGCAATCAGCCCCAGCATTTT. Residues: CASSLDAGGNQPQHF.

This clonotype was counted at least ten times. The chain couples TRBV5-1 to TRBJ1-6, with D possibly being TRBD1 (5 bases). Trimming took 0 bases from V and 6 from J, leaving 13 bases between them. The CDR3 consists of 16 residues. The germline CDR1 and CDR2 sequences are SGHRS and YFSETQ. DNA of the CDR3: TGCGCCAGCAGCTTGGGGAGGGGCCTTGGTAATTCACCCCTCCACTTT. The encoded protein is CASSLGRGLGNSPLHF.

This clonotype was recorded many times. The rearrangement uses TRBV11-1 and TRBJ2-2, with 14 bases fitting TRBD2. The V segment lost 5 bases and the J segment 7 bases; nucleotides outside the gene matches: 12. The CDR3 is made up of 18 amino acids. CDR1 SGHAT and CDR2 FQDESV come from the germline V gene (reference sequence). The CDR3 DNA follows: TGTGCCAGCAGCCCGAGACTAGCGGGGGGGCCCGTCGGCGGGGAGCTGTTTTTT. Translation gives CASSPRLAGGPVGGELFF.

This clonotype occurred many times. The chain recombines TRBV10-3 with TRBJ2-7; tentatively, D is TRBD1 or TRBD2 (5 bases each). V was shortened by 8 bases and J by 0 bases, with 5 bases between the two germline ends. The CDR3 has 11 residues. The germline CDR1 and CDR2 sequences are ENHRY and SYGVKD. CDR3 residues: CAIGGSYEQYF. The CDR3 DNA reads TGTGCCATCGGGGGCTCCTACGAGCAGTACTTC.

This clonotype showed up many times. The V gene is TRBV6-6, the J gene TRBJ2-1; D possibly matches TRBD1 or TRBD2 (5 bases each). The germline gives CDR1 MNHNY, CDR2 SVGAGI (reference sequence). The CDR3 consists of 12 residues. V was cut by 11 bases and J by 0 bases, with 8 bases left in between. CDR3 bases: TGTGCCGGGGGTCGCTCCTACAATGAGCAGTTCTTC. Its protein is CAGGRSYNEQFF.

The chain uses TRBV6-2 or TRBV6-3 and TRBJ2-1; 9 bases are a match to TRBD1. CDR1 is MNHEY and CDR2 is SVGEGT in the germline V gene. Trimming took 2 bases from V and 6 from J; bases not matched to a gene: 11. This CDR3 region has 17 residues. The CDR3 reads CASSYDTWTGDPNEQFF. The CDR3 bases are TGTGCCAGCAGTTACGACACCTGGACAGGGGACCCCAATGAGCAGTTCTTC.

This clonotype was seen at least ten times. V is TRBV5-1 and J is TRBJ1-2; D call uncertain. CDR1 is SGHRS and CDR2 is YFSETQ in the germline V gene. The CDR3 is 13 amino acids. V shed 4 bases and J shed 2 bases, with 9 bases lying between them. The CDR3 region is CASSTDGNYGYTF. CDR3 nucleotides: TGCGCCAGCAGCACGGACGGAAACTATGGCTACACCTTC.

This clonotype was picked up many times. The rearrangement joins TRBV20-1 to TRBJ2-1, with 13 bases lining up with TRBD2. Germline V gene data show CDR1 as DFQATT and CDR2 as SNEGSKA (reference sequence). V shed 2 bases and J 8 bases; nucleotides not matched to a gene: 6. The CDR3 has 15 amino acids. CDR3 in DNA: TGCAGTGCTAGATCCGGACTAGCGGGGGTCTATGAGCAGTTCTTC. It specifies CSARSGLAGVYEQFF.

This clonotype was seen many times. The gene calls are TRBV24-1 and TRBJ2-3; the D is unclear. The germline CDR1 and CDR2 sequences are KGHDR and SFDVKD. V lost 2 bases and J 4 bases, leaving 9 bases between the germline ends. CDR3 length: 14 residues. CDR3 residues: CATSDYSSSDTQYF. The DNA of the CDR3 is TGTGCCACCAGTGATTACAGCTCTTCAGATACGCAGTATTTT.

This clonotype was detected many times. This chain links TRBV30 with TRBJ1-1; D is ambiguous. This CDR3 spans 14 amino acids. CDR1 and CDR2 from the germline V gene are GTSNPN and SVGIG (reference sequence). Trimming shortened V by 3 bases and J by 2 bases, and 13 bases separated the two germline ends. The CDR3 sequence is CAWRALPKNTEAFF. In DNA, the CDR3 is TGTGCCTGGAGGGCCCTCCCGAAAAACACTGAAGCTTTCTTT.

This clonotype was observed many times. The V gene is TRBV12-3 or TRBV12-4, the J gene TRBJ1-3; no definite D call. V was shortened by 5 bases and J by 2 bases, with 10 bases between the two germline ends. The CDR3 covers 14 residues. The CDR3 DNA sequence: TGTGCCAGCAGTCGGACTGATCCTGGAAACACCATATATTTT. It codes for CASSRTDPGNTIYF.

There are many counts of this clonotype. J is TRBJ2-1 and V is TRBV6-2 or TRBV6-3; D uncertain. There are 12 residues in the CDR3. Germline V gene lookup returns CDR1 MNHEY and CDR2 SVGEGT. Trimming stripped 6 bases from V and 1 base from J, with 4 bases between. The CDR3 spells CASSLSYNEQFF. The CDR3 bases are TGTGCCAGCAGCTTATCCTACAATGAGCAGTTCTTC.

This clonotype was seen at least ten times. This chain joins TRBV5-1 and TRBJ1-1, with D perhaps TRBD1 (5 bases). Germline lookup yields CDR1 SGHRS and CDR2 YFSETQ. Trimming took off 3 bases at V and 1 base at J, with 10 bases between the two ends. The CDR3 is 14 residues long. The CDR3 DNA sequence: TGCGCCAGCAGCTGGGGGACTGAGAACACTGAAGCTTTCTTT. Its protein product is CASSWGTENTEAFF. Combining the CDR3 with reference TRBV5-1 and TRBJ1-1 gives the whole variable domain KAGVTQTPRYLIKTRGQQVTLSCSPISGHRSVSWYQQTPGQGLQFLFEYFSETQRNKGNFPGRFSGRQFSNSRSEMNVSTLELGDSALYLCASSWGTENTEAFFGQGTRLTVV.

This clonotype was seen repeatedly, ten times or more. The rearrangement links TRBV20-1 to TRBJ2-2, with D perhaps assigned TRBD1 or TRBD2 (5 bases each). V lost 3 bases and J lost 4, with 9 bases in between. The CDR3 is made up of 13 amino acids. Looked up from germline, CDR1 is DFQATT and CDR2 is SNEGSKA (reference sequence). CDR3 nucleotides: TGCAGTGCTAGGGGGGTCTCCACCGGGGAGCTGTTTTTT. Its protein is CSARGVSTGELFF.

This clonotype came up many times. The J gene is TRBJ2-5, the V gene TRBV18; 8 bases fit TRBD1. The CDR3 contains 17 residues. Germline V gives CDR1 KGHSH, CDR2 LQKENI. The trim removed 1 base at V and 3 bases at J, leaving 10 bases unmatched. Written as DNA, the CDR3 is TGTGCCAGCTCACCACGACGCTCGGGACAGGTAAAAGAGACCCAGTACTTC. Translated: CASSPRRSGQVKETQYF.

Ten or more counts support this clonotype. The V call is TRBV28, the J call TRBJ2-3; D might be TRBD1 (5 bases). V gave up 5 bases and J gave up 2 bases, with 8 bases separating them. CDR3 length equals 13 residues. Germline V lookup: CDR1 MDHEN, CDR2 SYDVKM. CDR3 region: CASSTTATDTQYF. The CDR3 bases are TGTGCCAGCAGTACGACAGCCACAGATACGCAGTATTTT.

This clonotype came up many times. In DNA, the CDR3 is TGTGCCAGCAGTTACTCGAAGGTGACGGGAGGCTACACCTTC. Translated: CASSYSKVTGGYTF. The V and J genes are TRBV6-5 and TRBJ1-2; D not resolved. The CDR3 contains 14 residues. V was trimmed by 0 bases and J by 8 bases, leaving 13 bases between them. CDR1 MNHEY and CDR2 SVGAGI come from the germline V gene.

This clonotype was detected ten times or more. J is TRBJ1-5 and V is TRBV20-1; D is perhaps TRBD1 (6 bases). CDR1 and CDR2 from the germline V gene are DFQATT and SNEGSKA (reference sequence). The CDR3 contains 14 residues. V was shortened by 2 bases and J by 6 bases, with 14 bases between the two germline ends. The CDR3 DNA sequence: TGCAGTGCTAGACCCCAGGGGTGGGCTCAGCCCCAGCATTTT. Protein product: CSARPQGWAQPQHF.

In this sample, this clonotype turned up many times. V usage is TRBV20-1 and J usage is TRBJ1-2; a weak D match, TRBD1 (6 bases). The CDR3 runs to 12 residues. The V and J ends lost 6 bases and 5 bases respectively, with 13 bases between them. Germline V gene sequence: CDR1 DFQATT, CDR2 SNEGSKA (reference sequence). CDR3 sequence reads: CSAPTTGYGYTF. The CDR3 nucleotides read TGCAGTGCCCCCACGACAGGATATGGCTACACCTTC.

At least ten counts were recorded for this clonotype. The chain links TRBV20-1 to TRBJ2-3, with D possibly called TRBD1 or TRBD2 (5 bases each). Trimming left V 5 bases short and J 1 base short, with 10 bases between. The CDR3 covers 13 residues. Germline assignment: CDR1 DFQATT and CDR2 SNEGSKA (reference sequence). CDR3 sequence reads: CSAARGGTDTQYF. The CDR3 DNA sequence: TGCAGTGCTGCCAGAGGGGGCACAGATACGCAGTATTTT.

This clonotype was seen ten or more times. V usage is TRBV5-1 and J usage is TRBJ2-5; tentatively, D is TRBD2 (5 bases). This CDR3 region has 14 residues. V lost 0 bases and J 7 bases, leaving 13 bases between the germline ends. CDR1 SGHRS and CDR2 YFSETQ come from the germline V gene. The CDR3 spells CASSLDSRGGTQYF. CDR3 in DNA: TGCGCCAGCAGCTTGGATTCTCGTGGAGGGACCCAGTACTTC.

Worth noting for this clonotype: This sequence may be a read error, since a much larger clone differs from it by one base. Given the absence of the conserved phenylalanine or tryptophan at the CDR3 end, a read error is likely. V usage is TRBV4-3 and J usage is TRBJ1-2, with D maybe TRBD1 (6 bases). Looked up from germline, CDR1 is LGHNA and CDR2 is YSLEER. The V gene lost 1 base and the J gene lost 0 bases, with 12 bases spanning the gap. This CDR3 comprises 16 residues. CDR3 bases: TGCGCCAGCAGCCAAGTGGGGGGGGCTCCTAACTATGGCTACACCCTC. Translation gives CASSQVGGAPNYGYTL.

This clonotype has ten or more counts. The rearrangement uses TRBV5-5 and TRBJ2-7; D is unresolved. Between the trimmed V and J ends, which lost 0 bases and 0 bases, there was a span of 10 bases. The CDR3 length is 15 residues. Germline values: CDR1 SGHKS, CDR2 YYEKEE (reference sequence). The CDR3 sequence is CASSLAPDSSYEQYF. As DNA, the CDR3 is TGTGCCAGCAGCTTGGCCCCGGATAGCTCCTACGAGCAGTACTTC.